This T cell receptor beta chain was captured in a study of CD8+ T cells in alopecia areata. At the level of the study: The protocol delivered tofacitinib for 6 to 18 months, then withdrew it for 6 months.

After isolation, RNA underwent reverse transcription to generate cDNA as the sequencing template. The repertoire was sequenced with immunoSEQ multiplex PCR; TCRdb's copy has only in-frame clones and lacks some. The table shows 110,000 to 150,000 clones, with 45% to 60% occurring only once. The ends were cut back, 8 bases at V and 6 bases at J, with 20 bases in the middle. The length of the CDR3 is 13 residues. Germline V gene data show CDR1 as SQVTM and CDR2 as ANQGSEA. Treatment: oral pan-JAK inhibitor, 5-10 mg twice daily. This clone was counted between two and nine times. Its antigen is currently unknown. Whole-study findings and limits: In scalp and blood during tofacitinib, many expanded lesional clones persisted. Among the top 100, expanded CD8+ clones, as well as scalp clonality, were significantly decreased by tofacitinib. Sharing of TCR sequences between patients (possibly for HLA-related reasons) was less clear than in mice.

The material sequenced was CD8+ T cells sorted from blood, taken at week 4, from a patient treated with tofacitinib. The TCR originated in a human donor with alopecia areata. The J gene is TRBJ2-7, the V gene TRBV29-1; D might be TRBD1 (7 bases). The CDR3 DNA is TGCAGCTCGAAGGGGGCTTCGGGGGCCGAGCAGTACTTC. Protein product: CSSKGASGAEQYF.